A single sample gave rise to the 27 T cell receptor beta chains below, sequenced in a study of T cells in Graves' hyperthyroidism and ophthalmopathy (dated by TCRdb to the late 2010s). The library was built by means of multiplex PCR. Reads for this sample came from an Illumina HiSeq 2000. Amplification of TCR beta CDR3 regions was carried out from RNA transcripts. For the first round of RT-PCR on the TCR CDR3, the HTBI primer set was used together with the Qiagen OneStep RT-PCR kit. TCRdb itself trimmed the public reads at Q25 with fastp, ran MiXCR and retained productive beta chains. CDR3 protein sequences are deduplicated, and each keeps its most common genes and DNA. This sample comprises roughly 560,000 distinct CDR3 sequences, roughly 14% of them detected only once. Together, the top ten hold around 4.1% of the sample. The sequenced material came from blood. Receptor source: a woman between 35 and 50 years old with Graves' ophthalmopathy.

This clonotype was observed at least ten times. The CDR3 sequence is CASSFGQGYEQYF. CDR3 bases: TGTGCCAGCAGTTTCGGGCAGGGTTACGAGCAGTACTTC. The V gene is TRBV12-3 or TRBV12-4, the J gene TRBJ2-7; tentatively, D is TRBD1 (5 bases). V shed 3 bases and J shed 4 bases, with 10 bases lying between them. CDR3 size: 13 residues.

This clonotype has a handful of counts. The gene calls are TRBV6-5 and TRBJ1-2, with D unresolved. This CDR3 is built from 16 residues. Trimming cost V 2 bases and J 8 bases, with 21 bases left between them. Germline CDR1 and CDR2: MNHEY and SVGAGI. This chain's CDR3 is CASSYGRPFPTEGYTF. The CDR3 DNA reads TGTGCCAGCAGTTACGGGAGGCCCTTCCCAACGGAGGGCTACACCTTC.

This clonotype was counted many times. J is TRBJ2-2 and V is TRBV19; D not certain. Germline CDR1 is LNHDA and CDR2 is SQIVND (reference sequence). The CDR3 totals 17 residues. The V end lost 6 bases, the J end lost 3 bases, and 20 bases lay between the germline ends. The DNA for the CDR3 is TGTGCCAGTAGCATGCCCCGACATTCGATAGACACCGGGGAGCTGTTTTTT. As protein: CASSMPRHSIDTGELFF.

This clonotype was seen at least ten times. This sequence joins TRBV2 and TRBJ1-2; D remains unclear. This CDR3 is 10 amino acids long. CDR1 is SNHLY, CDR2 FYNNEI, per germline. Trimming took off 9 bases at V and 4 bases at J, with 6 bases between the two ends. CDR3 DNA: TGTGCCAGTAGGATCTATGGCTACACCTTC. Translating it yields CASRIYGYTF.

This clonotype was found many times. The genes are TRBV12-5 and TRBJ2-2; 11 nucleotides align to TRBD2. Germline trimming cut 7 bases from V and 1 base from J; bases unmatched to any gene: 8. The CDR3 runs to 17 residues. CDR1 and CDR2 (germline): LGHNT, FRNRAP. The CDR3 sequence: CASAASGGTLNTGELFF. Here the CDR3 DNA reads TGTGCTAGTGCGGCTAGCGGGGGGACGTTGAACACCGGGGAGCTGTTTTTT.

This clonotype was found many times. The chain recombines TRBV27 with TRBJ2-2; 7 nucleotides agree with TRBD2. Trimming at V came to 3 bases and at J to 7 bases, leaving 2 bases not matched to a gene. Per the germline V gene, CDR1 is MNHEY and CDR2 is SMNVEV (reference sequence). The CDR3 is 13 amino acids. The CDR3 region is CASSFREGGELFF. The CDR3, as DNA: TGTGCCAGCAGTTTTAGGGAGGGCGGGGAGCTGTTTTTT.

Ten or more counts support this clonotype. The V gene is TRBV10-3, the J gene TRBJ1-2; the match to TRBD1 covers 9 bases. The junction had 4 bases not matched to a gene; V was cut back by 5 bases and J by 6 bases. The CDR3 has 13 residues. Germline V gene sequence: CDR1 ENHRY, CDR2 SYGVKD. CDR3 in DNA: TGTGCCATCAGTATCCGGGACAGGGATGGCTACACCTTC. This gives the protein CAISIRDRDGYTF.

The chain carries TRBV5-6 and TRBJ2-2; maybe TRBD2 (6 bases). Trimming removed 0 bases from V and 9 bases from J, with 9 bases in between. CDR3 length equals 13 residues. CDR1 is SGHDT and CDR2 is YYEEEE in the germline V gene. The DNA of the CDR3 is TGTGCCAGCAGCTTGGAGGCGGGGCGGGAGCTGTTTTTT. This translates into CASSLEAGRELFF.

This clonotype has at least ten counts. The rearrangement uses TRBV19 and TRBJ2-7, with D perhaps TRBD2 (5 bases). CDR3 length: 14 amino acids. V was shortened by 3 bases and J by 3 bases, with 12 bases between the two germline ends. The V gene's germline CDR1 is LNHDA and CDR2 SQIVND (reference sequence). This chain's CDR3 is CASSISGLIYEQYF. CDR3 sequence (DNA): TGTGCCAGTAGTATTTCTGGACTGATCTACGAGCAGTACTTC.

Ten or more counts support this clonotype. This chain links TRBV16 with TRBJ1-1; possibly TRBD1 for D (5 bases). CDR1 and CDR2 (germline): KGHSY, FQNENV. The length of the CDR3 is 12 residues. V shed 0 bases and J shed 10 bases, with 9 bases lying between them. CDR3 protein: CASSQSGGGAFF. The CDR3 bases are TGTGCCAGCAGCCAATCGGGCGGGGGAGCTTTCTTT.

The chain carries TRBV30 and TRBJ1-2; 7 bases map to TRBD1. V lost 3 bases, J lost 7 bases, and 8 bases stayed unmatched. This CDR3 region has 13 residues. Per the germline V gene, CDR1 is GTSNPN and CDR2 is SVGIG (reference sequence). The CDR3 loop is CAWRRQGAGGYTF. CDR3 sequence (DNA): TGTGCCTGGAGAAGACAGGGCGCGGGTGGCTACACCTTC.

This clonotype occurred many times. The rearrangement uses TRBV12-3 or TRBV12-4 and TRBJ1-2; 8 nucleotides align to TRBD1. The CDR3 runs to 14 residues. After removal of 4 bases from V and 5 bases from J, the junction contained 6 bases not matched to a gene. The CDR3 loop reads CASSSGQVVYGYTF. In DNA form, the CDR3 reads TGTGCCAGCAGTTCGGGACAGGTCGTTTATGGCTACACCTTC.

The chain combines TRBV6-1 with TRBJ2-7, with TRBD2 matching over 13 bases. With V trimmed by 5 bases and J by 6 bases, 4 bases remained unmatched. The CDR3 sequence is 14 residues long. Germline CDR1 MNHNS, CDR2 SASEGT. CDR3 amino acids: CASSMGTSGIEQYF. The DNA for the CDR3 is TGTGCCAGCAGTATGGGGACTAGCGGGATCGAGCAGTACTTC.

This clonotype was detected many times. The CDR3 sequence: CASSVGGGAYEQYF. CDR3 nucleotide sequence: TGTGCCAGCAGTGTAGGGGGGGGTGCCTACGAGCAGTACTTC. This sequence joins TRBV2 and TRBJ2-7; D may be TRBD2 (7 bases). The CDR3 is 14 residues long. Trimming pared 4 bases from V and 2 bases from J, leaving 12 bases between. Germline loops: CDR1 SNHLY, CDR2 FYNNEI.

At least ten counts were recorded for this clonotype. The chain carries TRBV29-1 and TRBJ1-2; D remains unclear. CDR3 length equals 13 residues. V was shortened by 6 bases and J by 4 bases, with 15 bases between the two germline ends. The germline CDR1 and CDR2 sequences are SQVTM and ANQGSEA. Here the CDR3 DNA reads TGCAGCGTAAAAACGTCCCTCTCCTATGGCTACACCTTC. As protein: CSVKTSLSYGYTF.

This clonotype occurred a few times. The genes are TRBV29-1 and TRBJ2-5; TRBD1 might be the D (6 bases). The V gene's germline CDR1 is SQVTM and CDR2 ANQGSEA. The CDR3 spans 13 residues. Trimming took off 7 bases at V and 4 bases at J, with 16 bases between the two ends. CDR3 DNA sequence: TGCAGCGCCGGGGCAGGGGATGGAGAGACCCAGTACTTC. This sequence encodes CSAGAGDGETQYF.

The CDR3 is CASSQAAGHQGTIYF. The CDR3 DNA reads TGTGCCAGCAGCCAAGCGGCCGGACACCAAGGGACCATATATTTT. The chain carries TRBV14 and TRBJ1-3; D might be TRBD1 (5 bases). The CDR3 extends over 15 amino acids. Trimming left V 1 base short and J 10 bases short, with 17 bases between. Germline V CDR1 and CDR2: SGHDN, FVKESK.

This clonotype was seen only a few times. The chain has TRBV30 and TRBJ1-5; 7 bases are a match to TRBD1. This CDR3 contains 14 residues. Trimming took 0 bases from V and 4 from J; bases not matched to a gene: 3. CDR1 and CDR2 (germline): GTSNPN, SVGIG (reference sequence). In nucleotides, the CDR3 is TGTGCCTGGAGTGTAGGGGGCCGTAATCAGCCCCAGCATTTT. Translated: CAWSVGGRNQPQHF.

This clonotype has a handful of counts. The chain combines TRBV5-1 with TRBJ2-7; TRBD2 agrees at 9 bases. Per the germline V gene, CDR1 is SGHRS and CDR2 is YFSETQ. V trimming: 4 bases; J trimming: 2 bases; junction bases outside the gene matches: 7. The length of the CDR3 is 15 residues. The CDR3: CASSRGLAFTYEQYF. The CDR3 DNA follows: TGCGCCAGCAGCAGGGGACTAGCATTCACCTACGAGCAGTACTTC.

The rearrangement links TRBV15 to TRBJ2-7; D is possibly TRBD1 or TRBD2 (5 bases each). Germline V lookup: CDR1 LNHNV, CDR2 YYDKDF (reference sequence). V lost 0 bases to trimming and J lost 6 bases, with 18 bases between them. The CDR3 has 16 amino acids. The CDR3 bases are TGTGCCACCAGCAGAGAGGTGACGGGAACAGGACTCGAGCAGTACTTC. It codes for CATSREVTGTGLEQYF.

This clonotype has at least ten counts. The junction and the germline gene differ at one end; a read error may be behind it. The J gene is TRBJ2-7, the V gene TRBV28; possibly TRBD1 for D (5 bases). The germline CDR1 and CDR2 sequences are MDHEN and SYDVKM. The CDR3 sequence is 12 residues long. The chain's CDR3 is CASSSTAYERYF. The DNA for the CDR3 is TGTGCCAGCAGTTCGACAGCCTACGAGCGGTACTTC.

The chain combines TRBV6-2 or TRBV6-3 with TRBJ1-1, with 10 bases fitting TRBD1. The V segment lost 5 bases and the J segment 3 bases; nucleotides outside the gene matches: 3. The CDR3 contains 14 residues. Per germline, CDR1 MNHEY and CDR2 SVGEGT. The CDR3 loop is CASSRTGGDTEAFF. The CDR3 DNA is TGTGCCAGCAGTCGGACAGGGGGTGACACTGAAGCTTTCTTT.

The sample holds many counts of this clonotype. The chain employs TRBV28 and TRBJ1-5; 8 bases match TRBD1. CDR1 MDHEN and CDR2 SYDVKM come from the germline V gene. Germline trimming cut 7 bases from V and 1 base from J; bases unmatched to any gene: 12. The CDR3 consists of 17 residues. The CDR3 DNA reads as TGTGCCAGCACCTCTATGGTGGACAGGGCCAGCAATCAGCCCCAGCATTTT. This encodes CASTSMVDRASNQPQHF.

This clonotype has more than one count but fewer than ten. V gene TRBV6-2 or TRBV6-3 combines with J gene TRBJ2-6; D is perhaps TRBD2 (6 bases). Trimming pared 1 base from V and 0 bases from J, leaving 19 bases between. CDR3 length: 20 amino acids. Germline V lookup: CDR1 MNHEY, CDR2 SVGEGT. The CDR3: CASSYFSGFALGSGANVLTF. CDR3 in DNA: TGTGCCAGCAGTTACTTCAGCGGGTTTGCGTTGGGCTCTGGGGCCAACGTCCTGACTTTC.

The chain joins TRBV12-3 or TRBV12-4 to TRBJ1-2; D perhaps matches TRBD1 (5 bases). CDR3 length: 15 amino acids. Trimming cost V 4 bases and J 5 bases, with 17 bases left between them. The CDR3 loop reads CASSSYRGQGYGYTF. The CDR3 bases are TGTGCCAGCAGTTCGTACCGGGGCCAAGGGTATGGCTACACCTTC.

There are many counts of this clonotype. The chain has TRBV4-1 and TRBJ1-2; possibly TRBD1 for D (6 bases). Germline values: CDR1 MGHRA, CDR2 YSYEKL. CDR3 length: 15 residues. V was cut by 3 bases and J by 2 bases, with 13 bases left in between. CDR3 sequence reads: CASSQRGAGNYGYTF. The CDR3 coding sequence is TGCGCCAGCAGCCAGAGGGGGGCAGGAAACTATGGCTACACCTTC.

This clonotype has ten or more counts. The rearrangement joins TRBV25-1 to TRBJ2-7; D remains unclear. V lost 3 bases and J 3 bases, leaving 9 bases between the germline ends. Per germline, CDR1 MGHDK and CDR2 SYGVNS. The CDR3 has 13 amino acids. DNA for the CDR3: TGTGCCAGCAGTGAGAGCTTGTACTACGAGCAGTACTTC. This codes for CASSESLYYEQYF.